Below, 27 T cell receptor beta chains from the same sample are listed, as sequenced in a study of early T cells in non-severe SARS-CoV-2 infection. In TCRdb, the 5' RACE reads were re-called with MiXCR into one record per CDR3 protein. The sample contains approximately 44,000 distinct CDR3 sequences, less than 15% of which appear only once. Sequencing input: whole blood. The receptors shown here come from an adult who was a healthcare worker with PCR-confirmed SARS-CoV-2 infection or an uninfected control (not recorded which).

The gene calls are TRBV2 and TRBJ2-1; perhaps TRBD2 as D (5 bases). The germline V and J ends were trimmed by 1 base and 9 bases, with 13 bases remaining between them. Germline loops: CDR1 SNHLY, CDR2 FYNNEI. The CDR3 runs 14 residues. The CDR3: CASSEGPAGVEQFF. CDR3 nucleotide sequence: TGTGCCAGCAGTGAAGGTCCAGCCGGGGTTGAGCAGTTCTTC.

This chain connects TRBV2 to TRBJ1-2, with 8 bases matching TRBD1. The V and J ends lost 10 bases and 5 bases, in that order; junction bases with no gene match: 24. This CDR3 has 18 amino acids. CDR1 is SNHLY and CDR2 is FYNNEI in the germline V gene. For the CDR3, the DNA is TGTGCCACCCCACTCAGGGGGCCCCTCGATGCCCTGGGATATGGCTACACCTTC. This sequence encodes CATPLRGPLDALGYGYTF.

This clonotype has a count of ten or more. This chain joins TRBV7-2 and TRBJ2-3; 10 nucleotides match TRBD1. With 5 bases clipped from V and 4 bases from J, the junction kept 6 bases outside the gene matches. The germline V gene encodes CDR1 SGHTA and CDR2 FQGNSA. The CDR3 spans 15 residues. The CDR3 here is CASSLGQGGPDTQYF. As DNA, the CDR3 is TGTGCCAGCAGCCTCGGACAGGGGGGCCCAGATACGCAGTATTTT.

Only a few counts were recorded for this clonotype. The J gene is TRBJ2-1, the V gene TRBV30; 8 positions match TRBD2. Germline V gene data show CDR1 as GTSNPN and CDR2 as SVGIG (reference sequence). J was trimmed by 3 bases and V by 0 bases; bases with no gene match: 16. The length of the CDR3 is 19 residues. The CDR3 protein is CAWSVRGGRPGRIYNEQFF. CDR3 DNA: TGTGCCTGGAGTGTACGCGGGGGGCGTCCGGGACGGATCTACAATGAGCAGTTCTTC.

This clonotype has more than one count but fewer than ten. The chain has TRBV19 and TRBJ1-3; D is ambiguous. Germline V gene lookup returns CDR1 LNHDA and CDR2 SQIVND (reference sequence). V lost 7 bases, J lost 2 bases, and 6 bases lay in between. The CDR3 is 12 residues long. The CDR3 DNA is TGTGCCAGTAAGGGTCCTGGAAACACCATATATTTT. It specifies CASKGPGNTIYF.

The V call is TRBV5-1, the J call TRBJ2-5; D is ambiguous. CDR1 is SGHRS and CDR2 is YFSETQ in the germline V gene. The CDR3 extends over 16 amino acids. Between the trimmed V and J ends, which lost 5 bases and 3 bases, there was a span of 20 bases. This CDR3 reads CASRLNPQAPEETQYF. CDR3 DNA sequence: TGCGCCAGCAGGCTAAACCCCCAGGCGCCAGAAGAGACCCAGTACTTC.

The chain has TRBV5-5 and TRBJ2-7, with D unclear. CDR3 length: 14 amino acids. V was clipped by 0 bases and J by 1 base, with 8 bases between them. Looked up from germline, CDR1 is SGHKS and CDR2 is YYEKEE (reference sequence). CDR3 protein: CASSLVDVSYEQYF. CDR3 DNA sequence: TGTGCCAGCAGCTTGGTGGACGTATCCTACGAGCAGTACTTC.

This chain joins TRBV29-1 and TRBJ2-1, with a tentative D call TRBD2 (5 bases). Between the trimmed V and J ends, which lost 6 bases and 10 bases, there was a span of 13 bases. Germline CDR1 reads SQVTM; CDR2 reads ANQGSEA. CDR3 length: 11 amino acids. CDR3 amino acids: CSVSDGGEQFF. Here the CDR3 DNA reads TGCAGCGTATCCGACGGCGGGGAGCAGTTCTTC.

V usage is TRBV29-1 and J usage is TRBJ2-3; D gene uncertain. Germline V CDR1 and CDR2: SQVTM, ANQGSEA. V lost 6 bases, J lost 2 bases, and 12 bases lay in between. The CDR3 is 13 residues long. The CDR3 region is CSVAVAPTDTQYF. DNA of the CDR3: TGCAGCGTCGCCGTAGCCCCCACAGATACGCAGTATTTT.

This clonotype was observed at least ten times. The CDR3 DNA reads TGTGCCAGCAGTTTATCGGGAGGCACAGATACGCAGTATTTT. It is translated as CASSLSGGTDTQYF. This chain joins TRBV28 and TRBJ2-3, with D possibly TRBD2 on 6 matching bases. V was trimmed by 1 base and J by 1 base, leaving 6 bases between them. This CDR3 has 14 residues. Germline V lookup: CDR1 MDHEN, CDR2 SYDVKM. Combining the CDR3 with reference TRBV28 and TRBJ2-3 gives the whole variable domain DVKVTQSSRYLVKRTGEKVFLECVQDMDHENMFWYRQDPGLGLRLIYFSYDVKMKEKGDIPEGYSVSREKKERFSLILESASTNQTSMYLCASSLSGGTDTQYFGPGTRLTVL.

This clonotype has a handful of counts. V is TRBV14 and J is TRBJ2-2; D is uncertain. With 1 base removed from V and 0 bases from J, the gap between germline ends came to 9 bases. The CDR3 totals 16 residues. CDR1 and CDR2 from the germline V gene are SGHDN and FVKESK. CDR3 residues: CASSQVGAANTGELFF. CDR3 bases: TGTGCCAGCAGCCAAGTGGGCGCCGCGAACACCGGGGAGCTGTTTTTT.

The chain combines TRBV11-2 with TRBJ2-7, with 7 bases aligning to TRBD1. The germline gives CDR1 SGHAT, CDR2 FQNNGV. Germline trimming cut 1 base from V and 5 bases from J; bases unmatched to any gene: 2. There are 13 residues in the CDR3. The CDR3 coding sequence is TGTGCCAGCAGCTTAGGACAGGGACACGAGCAGTACTTC. Its translation: CASSLGQGHEQYF.

The sample holds many counts of this clonotype. This chain connects TRBV6-6 to TRBJ2-1; 12 nucleotides agree with TRBD2. J gave up 4 bases and V 6 bases, and 7 bases lay outside the gene matches. Germline-derived CDR1 and CDR2 are MNHNY and SVGAGI (reference sequence). The CDR3 extends over 16 amino acids. The CDR3, as DNA: TGTGCCAGCAGCAAAGGACTAGCGGGACCATACAATGAGCAGTTCTTC. Translated, it gives CASSKGLAGPYNEQFF.

This rearrangement joins TRBV3-1 to TRBJ2-1; D is possibly TRBD1 or TRBD2 (5 bases each). V was shortened by 0 bases and J by 9 bases, with 9 bases between the two germline ends. CDR3 length: 13 amino acids. Germline CDR1 reads LGHDT; CDR2 reads YNNKEL (reference sequence). The CDR3 protein is CASSQDKGTEQFF. In DNA, the CDR3 is TGTGCCAGCAGCCAAGATAAGGGGACTGAGCAGTTCTTC.

This chain joins TRBV20-1 and TRBJ1-4; the match to TRBD1 covers 11 bases. This CDR3 has 15 residues. The germline V gene has CDR1 DFQATT and CDR2 SNEGSKA (reference sequence). The V gene end was trimmed by 5 bases and the J gene end by 3 bases; junction bases not matched to a gene: 5. CDR3: CSARTGGTANEKLFF. Written as DNA, the CDR3 is TGCAGTGCTCGGACAGGGGGCACAGCTAATGAAAAACTGTTTTTT.

This clonotype was seen ten or more times. This rearrangement joins TRBV7-2 to TRBJ2-1, with D perhaps matching TRBD1 or TRBD2 (5 bases each). The length of the CDR3 is 14 residues. Germline values: CDR1 SGHTA, CDR2 FQGNSA. With 5 bases removed from V and 10 bases from J, the gap between germline ends came to 18 bases. DNA of the CDR3: TGTGCCAGCAGCCGGGGACCGGGAATAGAGGAGCAGTTCTTC. Translating gives CASSRGPGIEEQFF.

In this sample, this clonotype turned up many times. This chain uses TRBV7-2 with TRBJ2-7; the D gene is possibly TRBD2 (5 bases). CDR1 is SGHTA and CDR2 is FQGNSA in the germline V gene. Trimming cost V 1 base and J 3 bases, with 22 bases left between them. This CDR3 has 18 residues. In DNA, the CDR3 is TGTGCCAGCAGCTTAGTCGGTTCTAACGGGGTAATCTTCTACGAGCAGTACTTC. The encoded protein is CASSLVGSNGVIFYEQYF. The whole variable domain, remainder taken from reference TRBV7-2 and TRBJ2-7, is GAGVSQSPSNKVTEKGKDVELRCDPISGHTALYWYRQSLGQGLEFLIYFQGNSAPDKSGLPSDRFSAERTGGSVSTLTIQRTQQEDSAVYLCASSLVGSNGVIFYEQYFGPGTRLTVT.

In its sample, this clonotype was seen a few times. J is TRBJ2-1 and V is TRBV5-8; D not resolved. This CDR3 is built from 13 residues. Germline CDR1 SGHTS, CDR2 YDEGEE. V lost 4 bases and J lost 3, with 8 bases in between. The CDR3 DNA is TGTGCCAGCAGCCCGGACGGCTACAATGAGCAGTTCTTC. It encodes CASSPDGYNEQFF.

In regard to this clonotype: A read error may produce the germline difference seen at one junction end. The chain couples TRBV13 to TRBJ2-7; tentatively, D is TRBD1 (6 bases). Germline assignment: CDR1 PRHDT and CDR2 FYEKMQ (reference sequence). This CDR3 region has 14 residues. The CDR3 protein is CASSLRGLAYELYF. The CDR3 DNA sequence: TGTGCCAGCAGCCTCAGGGGCTTAGCCTACGAGCTGTACTTC.

In this sample, this clonotype turned up many times. The J gene is TRBJ2-7, the V gene TRBV21-1; the table's D call TRBD1 went unverified against the DNA. TRBV21-1 is a pseudogene locus. The CDR3 has 14 amino acids. CDR3 DNA sequence: TGTGCCAGTGAGGAAAGGACAGGCTCCTACGAGCAGTACTTC. Its protein product is CASEERTGSYEQYF.

This clonotype appeared a few times. This chain connects TRBV11-3 to TRBJ2-1; maybe TRBD2 (5 bases). V was trimmed by 1 base and J by 4 bases, leaving 8 bases between them. The CDR3 extends over 14 amino acids. CDR1 and CDR2 from the germline V gene are SGHNT and YENEEA. The CDR3 spells CASSLVGGYNEQFF. The CDR3 bases are TGTGCCAGCAGCTTAGTCGGCGGGTACAATGAGCAGTTCTTC. The variable domain in full, with the rest retrieved from reference TRBV11-3 and TRBJ2-1, is EAGVVQSPRYKIIEKKQPVAFWCNPISGHNTLYWYLQNLGQGPELLIRYENEEAVDDSQLPKDRFSAERLKGVDSTLKIQPAELGDSAVYLCASSLVGGYNEQFFGPGTRLTVL.

The chain is built from TRBV7-9 and TRBJ1-2; 10 positions agree with TRBD1. V shed 5 bases, J shed 6 bases, and the junction held 12 bases outside the gene matches. The germline CDR1 and CDR2 sequences are SEHNR and FQNEAQ (reference sequence). This CDR3 comprises 16 residues. The CDR3 protein is CASSHPGQGYYNGYTF. The CDR3 DNA follows: TGTGCCAGCAGCCACCCGGGACAGGGGTATTATAATGGCTACACCTTC.

This clonotype has a single count. The chain uses TRBV6-2 or TRBV6-3 and TRBJ2-1, with D hard to call. V gave up 3 bases and J gave up 6 bases, with 9 bases separating them. The germline V gene encodes CDR1 MNHEY and CDR2 SVGEGT. The CDR3 sequence is 13 residues long. The CDR3 sequence is CASSYGSGNEQFF. In nucleotides, the CDR3 is TGTGCCAGCAGTTATGGGTCGGGCAATGAGCAGTTCTTC.

This chain uses TRBV7-8 with TRBJ2-2, with D possibly matching TRBD2 (5 bases). The CDR3 is made up of 15 amino acids. CDR1 is SGHVS, CDR2 FQNEAQ, per germline. Trimming took 3 bases from V and 7 from J, leaving 15 bases between them. CDR3 residues: CASSFPWGVGGELFF. CDR3 bases: TGTGCCAGCAGCTTTCCTTGGGGAGTAGGCGGGGAGCTGTTTTTT.

J is TRBJ2-1 and V is TRBV20-1; 8 positions agree with TRBD1. This CDR3 has 16 amino acids. Losses at the gene ends were 0 bases for V and 2 bases for J; bases not matched to a gene: 6. From germline, CDR1 is DFQATT and CDR2 SNEGSKA (reference sequence). CDR3: CSARDHGTGTYNEQFF. CDR3 nucleotide sequence: TGCAGTGCTAGAGATCACGGGACAGGAACCTACAATGAGCAGTTCTTC.

Ten or more counts support this clonotype. The chain couples TRBV6-5 to TRBJ2-7; 8 bases match TRBD1. The V segment lost 0 bases and the J segment 0 bases; nucleotides outside the gene matches: 7. This CDR3 is built from 17 residues. CDR1 is MNHEY and CDR2 is SVGAGI in the germline V gene. CDR3 loop: CASSYSWGTGDSYEQYF. CDR3 coding DNA: TGTGCCAGCAGTTACTCGTGGGGGACAGGTGACTCCTACGAGCAGTACTTC.

This clonotype was counted many times. V and J are TRBV19 and TRBJ2-6, with TRBD1 identical over 9 bases. Germline V CDR1 and CDR2: LNHDA, SQIVND (reference sequence). This CDR3 is 18 amino acids long. V was clipped by 8 bases and J by 0 bases; unmatched bases: 11. This chain's CDR3 is CASSPGQGSPSGANVLTF. For the CDR3, the DNA is TGTGCCAGTTCTCCGGGACAGGGATCGCCCTCTGGGGCCAACGTCCTGACTTTC.